A single sample is the source of the 6 T cell receptor gamma chains below, sequenced in a study of Vγ9Vδ2 T cells in congenital toxoplasmosis. A single-tube template-switch cDNA reaction was primed with TRGC- and TRDC-specific primers. The TRGC primer design covered both constant genes, TRGC1 and TRGC2. TCRdb re-called the reads with CATT. The sample includes about 310 gamma-chain clones, around half seen only once; the top ten take about 48%. The specimen sequenced was gamma-delta T cells from blood. The receptor source for this set is a child under 10 years old born to a mother with Toxoplasma gondii infection during pregnancy, either congenitally infected or uninfected (not recorded which).

This clone occurred a few times. Only one base separates this from a far larger clonotype, so it likely reflects a read error. Other DNA sequences from this sample encode an identical CDR3 as well. This rearrangement joins TRGV9 to TRGJP. CDR1 is GITISATS and CDR2 is ISYDGTV in the germline V gene (reference sequence). The CDR3 has 16 amino acids. The CDR3 is CALWEVRELGKKIKVF. CDR3 sequence (DNA): TGTGCCTTGTGGGAGGTAAGAGAGTTAGGCAAAAAAATCAAGGTATTT.

This clone was seen more than once but under ten times. TCRdb's listed protein matches a much larger clone and diverges from this DNA's translation at residue 3, likely through a read error; the protein shown comes from the DNA. The chain carries TRGV10 and TRGJ1 or TRGJ2. TRGV10 is an ORF, and what it does is uncertain. The ends lost 13 bases at V and 9 bases at J; junction bases unmatched: 16. This CDR3 comprises 12 residues. The CDR3 sequence is CAVCVCPAKKLF. In nucleotides, the CDR3 is TGTGCTGTGTGCGTTTGCCCCGCTAAGAAACTCTTT.

Details on this clone: Since a far larger clone is one base different, this is likely a read error. This specimen includes other DNA sequences encoding the same CDR3. The rearrangement joins TRGV9 to TRGJP. The germline gives CDR1 GITISATS, CDR2 ISYDGTV (reference sequence). This CDR3 is built from 15 residues. CDR3 DNA sequence: TGTGCCCTGTGGGAGGTGCGGTTGGGCAAAAAAATCAAGGTATTT. Amino acids: CALWEVRLGKKIKVF.

This clone was seen a few times. This likely stems from a read error, as it lies one base from a far larger clone. The rearrangement joins TRGV9 to TRGJP. CDR3 length equals 15 residues. Germline V gives CDR1 GITISATS, CDR2 ISYDGTV (reference sequence). CDR3 bases: TGTGCCTTGTGGGGACAAGAGTTGGGCAAAAAAATCGAGGTATTT. Translation gives CALWGQELGKKIEVF.

This clone is hyperexpanded (1% or more). This same CDR3 is encoded by further DNA sequences in the sample. This chain joins TRGV9 and TRGJ1 or TRGJ2. Germline V gene data show CDR1 as GITISATS and CDR2 as ISYDGTV (reference sequence). Unmatched junction bases numbered 6, after V lost 1 base and J lost 3 bases. CDR3 length: 14 residues. CDR3 sequence: CALWEVPLYYKKLF. The CDR3 DNA sequence: TGTGCCTTGTGGGAGGTTCCCCTTTATTATAAGAAACTCTTT.

Turning to this clone: A far larger clone differs by one base, so this is likely a read error. This sample also contains other DNA sequences that code for the same CDR3. The J gene is TRGJP1, the V gene TRGV10. TRGV10 is annotated as an ORF whose role is uncertain. The junction had 12 bases not matched to a gene; V was cut back by 8 bases and J by 2 bases. This CDR3 contains 16 residues. CDR3 amino acids: CAAWEFTRTTGWFKIF. The CDR3, as DNA: TGTGCTGCGTGGGAATTCACCAGGACCACTGGTTGGTTCAAGATATTT.